A single sample is the source of the 15 T cell receptor beta chains below, sequenced in a study of T cell responses to AZD1222 COVID-19 vaccine (dated by TCRdb to the early 2020s). The method was the immunoSEQ multiplex PCR assay. TCRdb holds this immuneACCESS table with in-frame rearrangements only. Some clones are missing; in checked studies, unresolved V genes explain under half, and the rest has no known cause. A total of 120,000 to 150,000 clones appear in this sample, about 93% of them only once. About 3% of the sample belongs to the ten largest clones. The sample's time point label, in plain terms: baseline before first vaccination. The sample's treatment or condition label is to be understood as: meningococcal conjugate vaccine given as trial control. Sequencing was performed on peripheral blood, taken on day 0 of MenACWY control vaccination. Every receptor here comes from an adult in good health.

The rearrangement links TRBV9 to TRBJ1-1, with D hard to call. Germline CDR1 reads SGDLS; CDR2 reads YYNGEE. The V end was cut by 4 bases, the J end by 3 bases, with 10 bases between. The CDR3 has 13 residues. The CDR3 reads CASSPSHDTEAFF. CDR3 nucleotide sequence: TGTGCCAGCAGCCCCAGCCACGACACTGAAGCTTTCTTT.

The chain couples TRBV9 to TRBJ1-5; weak D call: TRBD1 (6 bases). The CDR3 length is 14 residues. V dropped 3 bases and J dropped 4 bases, with 11 bases sitting between them. The germline CDR1 and CDR2 sequences are SGDLS and YYNGEE. The CDR3 reads CASSGTESNQPQHF. CDR3 nucleotide sequence: TGTGCCAGCAGCGGGACAGAGAGTAATCAGCCCCAGCATTTT.

V and J are TRBV7-2 and TRBJ2-1, with D tentatively TRBD2 (6 bases). This CDR3 is 14 amino acids long. Germline V gene sequence: CDR1 SGHTA, CDR2 FQGNSA. Trimming took 8 bases from V and 8 from J, leaving 19 bases between them. CDR3 loop: CASQTSPSAHEQFF. In DNA, the CDR3 is TGTGCCAGCCAAACTAGCCCTTCGGCCCATGAGCAGTTCTTC.

This chain links TRBV5-6 with TRBJ2-7, with TRBD1 identical over 7 bases. The V segment lost 0 bases and the J segment 2 bases; nucleotides outside the gene matches: 8. This CDR3 spans 16 amino acids. The germline V gene encodes CDR1 SGHDT and CDR2 YYEEEE. CDR3 DNA: TGTGCCAGCAGCTTGGCGTTAGGGACAGCCCCCTACGAGCAGTACTTC. It yields the protein CASSLALGTAPYEQYF.

This clone has just one count. The CDR3 nucleotides are TGTGCCAGCTCTGCGATGATAGGGTGGTACTTC. Its protein is CASSAMIGWYF. The V call is TRBV18, the J call TRBJ2-7; D is undetermined. V lost 6 bases and J 12 bases, leaving 15 bases between the germline ends. The CDR3 has 11 amino acids. The germline V gene has CDR1 KGHSH and CDR2 LQKENI. The complete variable domain, with remaining parts taken from reference TRBV18 and TRBJ2-7, reads NAGVMQNPRHLVRRRGQEARLRCSPMKGHSHVYWYRQLPEEGLKFMVYLQKENIIDESGMPKERFSAEFPKEGPSILRIQQVVRGDSAAYFCASSAMIGWYFGPGTRLTVT.

With regard to this clone: At one end the junction does not follow the germline gene, possibly because of a read error. J is TRBJ1-5 and V is TRBV5-8; perhaps TRBD1 as D (6 bases). This CDR3 comprises 14 residues. Germline V CDR1 and CDR2: SGHTS, YDEGEE. The CDR3 DNA follows: TGTGCCAGCAGTTTGGGACAAATTTCTCAGCCCCAGCATTTT. As protein: CASSLGQISQPQHF.

The chain combines TRBV2 with TRBJ1-2; D is unresolved. Germline CDR1 reads SNHLY; CDR2 reads FYNNEI. The CDR3 contains 13 residues. Trimming cost V 3 bases and J 2 bases, with 7 bases left between them. The CDR3: CASSESLNYGYTF. The CDR3 DNA follows: TGTGCCAGCAGTGAGAGTCTCAACTATGGCTACACCTTC.

The V gene is TRBV14, the J gene TRBJ2-4; TRBD2 agrees at 8 bases. Trimming took 0 bases from V and 3 from J; bases not matched to a gene: 7. The CDR3 runs to 17 residues. CDR1 SGHDN and CDR2 FVKESK come from the germline V gene. CDR3 residues: CASSQDRGGLGKNIQYF. The DNA of the CDR3 is TGTGCCAGCAGCCAAGATCGGGGGGGGCTTGGCAAAAACATTCAGTACTTC.

The rearrangement uses TRBV30 and TRBJ1-2, with 7 bases aligning to TRBD1. In germline, CDR1 is GTSNPN, CDR2 SVGIG (reference sequence). The CDR3 extends over 14 amino acids. The J segment lost 4 bases and the V segment lost 5 bases, leaving 10 bases of the junction unmatched. This chain's CDR3 is CAWRSGGMGYGYTF. The CDR3 nucleotides are TGTGCCTGGCGGTCAGGGGGAATGGGCTATGGCTACACCTTC.

The chain is built from TRBV24-1 and TRBJ2-3; 12 bases are shared with TRBD2. Germline V gives CDR1 KGHDR, CDR2 SFDVKD. The CDR3 has 13 amino acids. J gave up 4 bases and V 10 bases, and 2 bases lay outside the gene matches. The CDR3: CATGTSGSDTQYF. The CDR3 DNA follows: TGTGCCACGGGGACTAGCGGGTCAGATACGCAGTATTTT.

V is TRBV10-2 and J is TRBJ2-1, with D unresolved. Trimming stripped 2 bases from V and 8 bases from J, with 10 bases between. CDR3 length: 13 amino acids. The germline V gene encodes CDR1 WSHSY and CDR2 SAAADI. The CDR3, as DNA: TGCGCCAGCAGTGAGCCCCAGGCTCATGAGCAGTTCTTC. It is translated as CASSEPQAHEQFF.

CDR3 in amino acids: CASSLPGTTTNEQFF. Written as DNA, the CDR3 is TGTGCCAGCAGCCTGCCCGGGACAACGACCAATGAGCAGTTCTTC. The chain couples TRBV5-4 to TRBJ2-1; weak D call: TRBD1 (6 bases). CDR1 and CDR2 from the germline V gene are SGHNT and YYREEE (reference sequence). This CDR3 has 15 residues. V was trimmed by 4 bases and J by 6 bases, leaving 17 bases between them.

This rearrangement joins TRBV6-5 to TRBJ1-1; 7 bases map to TRBD1. The CDR3 covers 15 residues. Trimming cost V 4 bases and J 5 bases; bases outside gene matches: 10. Looked up from germline, CDR1 is MNHEY and CDR2 is SVGAGI. CDR3: CASSSRGLPLTEAFF. CDR3 DNA: TGTGCCAGCAGTTCGAGGGGGCTCCCGCTTACTGAAGCTTTCTTT.

This rearrangement joins TRBV6-5 to TRBJ1-1; D is undetermined. The CDR3 is 13 amino acids. The V and J ends lost 8 bases and 5 bases respectively, with 15 bases between them. CDR1 MNHEY and CDR2 SVGAGI come from the germline V gene. DNA of the CDR3: TGTGCCAGCGCCCGAAAAGGAGGGACTGAAGCTTTCTTT. Translation gives CASARKGGTEAFF.

A note on this clone: The junction does not match germline at one end; this may be a read error. The V and J genes are TRBV28 and TRBJ1-2; possibly TRBD1 for D (5 bases). Germline V CDR1 and CDR2: MDHEN, SYDVKM. The CDR3 runs to 14 residues. CDR3 loop: CASSSGVEFYGYTF. The CDR3 DNA reads as TGTGCCAGTAGTTCGGGGGTGGAATTCTATGGCTACACCTTC.